These 5 T cell receptor beta chains share one sample of origin, sequenced in a study of cytomegalovirus exposure and HLA in healthy donors. PCR primers comprised 60 Vbeta and 13 Jbeta primers. Sequencing was performed with immunoSEQ multiplex PCR; in TCRdb, only in-frame clones are kept and a portion is missing. The sample has some 90,000 clones, roughly three quarters seen once. The material sequenced was PBMCs. These receptors originate from a man between 35 and 55 years old in good health and CMV-seronegative.

The CDR3 protein is CATSKGATEAFF. CDR3 nucleotide sequence: TGTGCCACCAGCAAGGGGGCCACTGAAGCTTTCTTT. The chain has TRBV15 and TRBJ1-1, with 7 bases aligning to TRBD1. The CDR3 loop spans 12 amino acids. V lost 4 bases to trimming and J lost 4 bases; unmatched junction nucleotides: 0. Germline CDR1 and CDR2: LNHNV and YYDKDF (reference sequence).

V is TRBV18 and J is TRBJ2-7, with D perhaps matching TRBD1 (5 bases). The ends were cut back, 3 bases at V and 7 bases at J, with 16 bases in the middle. The CDR3 runs to 14 residues. The germline V gene encodes CDR1 KGHSH and CDR2 LQKENI. CDR3 region: CASSPRVGFLEQYF. The CDR3, as DNA: TGTGCCAGCTCACCCAGGGTAGGGTTTTTAGAGCAGTACTTC. Drawing the rest from reference TRBV18 and TRBJ2-7, the complete variable domain is NAGVMQNPRHLVRRRGQEARLRCSPMKGHSHVYWYRQLPEEGLKFMVYLQKENIIDESGMPKERFSAEFPKEGPSILRIQQVVRGDSAAYFCASSPRVGFLEQYFGPGTRLTVT.

The rearrangement uses TRBV6-6 and TRBJ2-1; TRBD2 might be the D (6 bases). Deletions cut 4 bases from V and 9 bases from J, with 22 bases between. Germline V CDR1 and CDR2: MNHNY, SVGAGI (reference sequence). This CDR3 comprises 16 residues. CDR3 DNA: TGTGCCAGCAGTTCACTCGGGACTCACCACCCCCCTGAGCAGTTCTTC. This gives the protein CASSSLGTHHPPEQFF.

The rearrangement links TRBV9 to TRBJ2-5, with 7 bases matching TRBD2. The CDR3 loop spans 17 amino acids. CDR1 is SGDLS and CDR2 is YYNGEE in the germline V gene. V trimming: 3 bases; J trimming: 1 base; junction bases outside the gene matches: 12. The chain's CDR3 is CASSEDDRGTTQETQYF. DNA of the CDR3: TGTGCCAGCAGCGAGGACGATCGGGGGACTACCCAAGAGACCCAGTACTTC.

This chain uses TRBV4-3 with TRBJ1-3; 10 positions match TRBD1. Germline V gives CDR1 LGHNA, CDR2 YSLEER. CDR3 size: 19 residues. With V trimmed by 1 base and J by 0 bases, 9 bases remained unmatched. The CDR3 spells CASSQGRGQGVNSGNTIYF. The DNA of the CDR3 is TGCGCCAGCAGCCAAGGGCGCGGACAGGGGGTGAACTCTGGAAACACCATATATTTT.